Each of the 26 T cell receptor beta chains below was sequenced from the same sample in a study of CD8 T cells in Susac syndrome. An input of about 0.5 to 1 ug of RNA was subjected to reverse transcription using random hexamers. TCRdb used MiXCR to reprocess the immunoSEQ multiplex PCR reads, holding one entry per CDR3 protein. Among approximately 120,000 distinct CDR3 sequences listed, 96% were seen once. Source material: CD4+ T cells from PBMCs. The receptor source for this set is a human donor in good health.

The chain recombines TRBV23-1 with TRBJ2-7; 8 nucleotides align to TRBD2. TRBV23-1 is annotated as an ORF whose role is uncertain. The CDR3 loop spans 16 amino acids. V shed 1 base and J 2 bases; nucleotides not matched to a gene: 7. CDR3 coding DNA: TGCGCCAGCAGTCAATTAAGTTCTAGCGGGCCCTACGAGCAGTACTTC. It encodes CASSQLSSSGPYEQYF.

The chain employs TRBV20-1 and TRBJ1-3; D remains ambiguous. Germline CDR1 and CDR2: DFQATT and SNEGSKA (reference sequence). This CDR3 contains 13 residues. V gave up 5 bases and J gave up 0 bases, with 8 bases separating them. As DNA, the CDR3 is TGCAGTGCTGGGATGAGCTCTGGAAACACCATATATTTT. This translates into CSAGMSSGNTIYF.

The chain is built from TRBV7-2 and TRBJ1-5; no clear D. CDR1 SGHTA and CDR2 FQGNSA come from the germline V gene. Trimming removed 5 bases from V and 0 bases from J, with 11 bases in between. CDR3 length equals 15 residues. In DNA, the CDR3 is TGTGCCAGCAGCCCAGCCGCAAGTAGCAATCAGCCCCAGCATTTT. Amino acid sequence: CASSPAASSNQPQHF.

This clonotype showed up just once. The gene calls are TRBV29-1 and TRBJ1-1; weak D call: TRBD1 (5 bases). Germline V lookup: CDR1 SQVTM, CDR2 ANQGSEA. This CDR3 region has 15 residues. The ends were cut back, 1 base at V and 1 base at J, with 13 bases in the middle. The DNA of the CDR3 is TGCAGCGTTGAAGGTCAGGGCAAAGGGAACACTGAAGCTTTCTTT. It is translated as CSVEGQGKGNTEAFF. Variable domain in full (rest from reference TRBV29-1 and TRBJ1-1): SAVISQKPSRDICQRGTSLTIQCQVDSQVTMMFWYRQQPGQSLTLIATANQGSEATYESGFVIDKFPISRPNLTFSTLTVSNMSPEDSSIYLCSVEGQGKGNTEAFFGQGTRLTVV.

The chain links TRBV27 to TRBJ1-5; no clear D. The V end was cut by 5 bases, the J end by 0 bases, with 11 bases between. The CDR3 has 15 residues. The V gene's germline CDR1 is MNHEY and CDR2 SMNVEV (reference sequence). The CDR3, as DNA: TGTGCCAGCAGTAACGAGGATGTTAGCAATCAGCCCCAGCATTTT. Its protein product is CASSNEDVSNQPQHF.

This sequence joins TRBV5-4 and TRBJ2-6; 7 bases agree with TRBD1. CDR3 length: 17 amino acids. Germline CDR1 and CDR2: SGHNT and YYREEE (reference sequence). Trimming removed 3 bases from V and 0 bases from J; junction bases left unmatched: 6. The DNA of the CDR3 is TGTGCCAGCAGCTCGGACAGGCTTCTCTCTGGGGCCAACGTCCTGACTTTC. Protein: CASSSDRLLSGANVLTF.

The chain couples TRBV18 to TRBJ1-1, with 7 bases identical to TRBD1. Germline CDR1 and CDR2: KGHSH and LQKENI. J lost 1 base, V lost 4 bases, and 3 bases had no gene match. CDR3 length equals 14 residues. The CDR3: CASSRDRKNTEAFF. In nucleotides, the CDR3 is TGTGCCAGCTCACGGGACAGAAAGAACACTGAAGCTTTCTTT.

This chain joins TRBV6-5 and TRBJ1-6; D is unresolved. The CDR3 spans 11 residues. V lost 2 bases, J lost 14 bases, and 7 bases lay in between. Germline lookup yields CDR1 MNHEY and CDR2 SVGAGI. CDR3 sequence reads: CASSYGRSLHF. CDR3 DNA sequence: TGTGCCAGCAGTTACGGGCGGTCCCTCCACTTT.

The CDR3 reads CASSLPRQSYEQYF. The CDR3 nucleotides read TGCGCCAGCAGTCTGCCTAGACAGTCCTACGAGCAGTACTTC. V and J are TRBV23-1 and TRBJ2-7; D is perhaps TRBD1 (5 bases). TRBV23-1 is sorted into the ORF group, with uncertain function. The CDR3 spans 14 residues. V gave up 4 bases and J gave up 1 base, with 11 bases separating them.

V and J are TRBV19 and TRBJ2-4; 9 nucleotides align to TRBD1. The germline V gene has CDR1 LNHDA and CDR2 SQIVND (reference sequence). Unmatched junction bases numbered 3, after V lost 5 bases and J lost 1 base. The CDR3 sequence is 15 residues long. The CDR3 here is CASSDGQGAKNIQYF. The CDR3 region has the DNA TGTGCCAGTAGTGACGGACAGGGGGCCAAAAACATTCAGTACTTC. Filled out from reference TRBV19 and TRBJ2-4, the complete variable domain reads DGGITQSPKYLFRKEGQNVTLSCEQNLNHDAMYWYRQDPGQGLRLIYYSQIVNDFQKGDIAEGYSVSREKKESFPLTVTSAQKNPTAFYLCASSDGQGAKNIQYFGAGTRLSVL.

The rearrangement links TRBV4-2 to TRBJ1-1, with D uncertain. With 1 base removed from V and 6 bases from J, the gap between germline ends came to 12 bases. CDR1 LGHNA and CDR2 YNFKEQ come from the germline V gene. The CDR3 spans 14 residues. Written as DNA, the CDR3 is TGTGCCAGCAGCCAAGGTAGAACATACGCTGAAGCTTTCTTT. Translated, it gives CASSQGRTYAEAFF.

This sequence joins TRBV5-1 and TRBJ2-1, with a possible D match to TRBD1 (5 bases). The germline gives CDR1 SGHRS, CDR2 YFSETQ. The V and J ends lost 4 bases and 1 base respectively, with 12 bases between them. This CDR3 has 15 residues. The CDR3 DNA follows: TGCGCCAGCAGCACCGGACAAGTTTCCTACAATGAGCAGTTCTTC. Translating gives CASSTGQVSYNEQFF.

The chain is built from TRBV20-1 and TRBJ2-7, with no clear D. The CDR3 totals 14 residues. V was trimmed by 2 bases and J by 1 base, leaving 12 bases between them. Germline CDR1 DFQATT, CDR2 SNEGSKA (reference sequence). As DNA, the CDR3 is TGCAGTGCTAGATCAGCGACTTCATCCTACGAGCAGTACTTC. Translated: CSARSATSSYEQYF.

The table lists this clonotype with a few counts. V gene TRBV6-5 combines with J gene TRBJ1-5; D is uncertain. Trimming removed 2 bases from V and 0 bases from J, with 8 bases in between. The CDR3 has 15 residues. Germline V lookup: CDR1 MNHEY, CDR2 SVGAGI. The CDR3 protein is CASSYVRYSNQPQHF. The CDR3 DNA is TGTGCCAGCAGTTACGTAAGGTATAGCAATCAGCCCCAGCATTTT.

The genes are TRBV28 and TRBJ2-3; D not certain. This CDR3 has 12 residues. V was trimmed by 6 bases and J by 2 bases, leaving 6 bases between them. The germline gives CDR1 MDHEN, CDR2 SYDVKM. The CDR3: CASSQATDTQYF. The CDR3 coding sequence is TGTGCCAGCAGCCAAGCCACAGATACGCAGTATTTT.

The chain has TRBV28 and TRBJ1-5, with D possibly matching TRBD1 (5 bases). Per the germline V gene, CDR1 is MDHEN and CDR2 is SYDVKM. Trimming left V 1 base short and J 0 bases short, with 16 bases between. This CDR3 has 18 amino acids. As DNA, the CDR3 is TGTGCCAGCAGTTTATCATTGGGGACGGGCTATAGCAATCAGCCCCAGCATTTT. Translated, it gives CASSLSLGTGYSNQPQHF.

This chain joins TRBV5-1 and TRBJ1-1; D is uncertain. The germline V gene encodes CDR1 SGHRS and CDR2 YFSETQ. V gave up 4 bases and J gave up 1 base, with 14 bases separating them. There are 15 residues in the CDR3. CDR3 sequence reads: CASSPSGGSNTEAFF. Here the CDR3 DNA reads TGCGCCAGCAGCCCTTCAGGCGGGTCGAACACTGAAGCTTTCTTT.

The chain uses TRBV5-5 and TRBJ1-1, with 10 nucleotides matching TRBD1. Unmatched junction bases numbered 3, after V lost 3 bases and J lost 4 bases. Germline assignment: CDR1 SGHKS and CDR2 YYEKEE (reference sequence). This CDR3 is 14 amino acids long. CDR3 nucleotide sequence: TGTGCCAGCAGCTCCTGGACAGGGGGCACTGAAGCTTTCTTT. This encodes CASSSWTGGTEAFF.

The chain links TRBV20-1 to TRBJ2-3, with TRBD2 identical over 9 bases. This CDR3 has 15 residues. Trimming at V came to 4 bases and at J to 2 bases, leaving 7 bases not matched to a gene. Germline loops: CDR1 DFQATT, CDR2 SNEGSKA (reference sequence). In nucleotides, the CDR3 is TGCAGTGCTAAGGCGCTAGCGGGGATCACAGATACGCAGTATTTT. Amino acids: CSAKALAGITDTQYF.

The chain joins TRBV29-1 to TRBJ1-1, with 7 bases that match TRBD1. V shed 6 bases and J 6 bases; nucleotides not matched to a gene: 7. The CDR3 is 12 residues long. Germline-derived CDR1 and CDR2 are SQVTM and ANQGSEA. The CDR3 sequence: CSVLQGKAEAFF. CDR3 DNA: TGCAGCGTCTTACAGGGGAAGGCTGAAGCTTTCTTT.

The chain has TRBV7-9 and TRBJ2-5; D is unclear. CDR3 length equals 13 residues. Germline V gives CDR1 SEHNR, CDR2 FQNEAQ (reference sequence). The V end was cut by 1 base, the J end by 5 bases, with 8 bases between. The CDR3 reads CASSLDGLETQYF. The CDR3 DNA sequence: TGTGCCAGCAGCTTAGACGGGTTGGAGACCCAGTACTTC.

A single count supports this clonotype. The chain couples TRBV19 to TRBJ1-3, with no clear D. Germline assignment: CDR1 LNHDA and CDR2 SQIVND (reference sequence). The CDR3 length is 14 residues. The V end was cut by 4 bases, the J end by 8 bases, with 15 bases between. CDR3 sequence: CASSNRGADYTIYF. The DNA for the CDR3 is TGTGCCAGTAGTAACCGCGGCGCCGATTACACCATATATTTT.

J is TRBJ1-1 and V is TRBV20-1, with 7 bases fitting TRBD1. The V segment lost 1 base and the J segment 4 bases; nucleotides outside the gene matches: 6. This CDR3 spans 14 amino acids. CDR1 DFQATT and CDR2 SNEGSKA come from the germline V gene (reference sequence). The CDR3 here is CSARGGRGTTEAFF. In DNA, the CDR3 is TGCAGTGCTAGAGGGGGCAGGGGGACCACTGAAGCTTTCTTT.

The chain uses TRBV18 and TRBJ2-3; no firm D call. The CDR3 extends over 15 amino acids. Looked up from germline, CDR1 is KGHSH and CDR2 is LQKENI. Trimming took 4 bases from V and 1 from J, leaving 12 bases between them. The CDR3 coding sequence is TGTGCCAGCTCACTCAATGGATTCGGCACAGATACGCAGTATTTT. Its translation: CASSLNGFGTDTQYF.

Here the CDR3 reads CASSPGFLAFF. CDR3 nucleotide sequence: TGTGCCAGCAGCCCTGGGTTTCTCGCTTTCTTT. The chain combines TRBV7-8 with TRBJ1-1; no firm D call. V lost 5 bases to trimming and J lost 11 bases, with 12 bases between them. Germline V gives CDR1 SGHVS, CDR2 FQNEAQ. This CDR3 contains 11 residues.

Only one count was recorded for this clonotype. V gene TRBV11-2 combines with J gene TRBJ2-5; D is perhaps TRBD1 (5 bases). The germline V gene has CDR1 SGHAT and CDR2 FQNNGV. The CDR3 sequence is 14 residues long. The V end lost 0 bases, the J end lost 4 bases, and 9 bases lay between the germline ends. CDR3 sequence reads: CASSLDWTRETQYF. Written as DNA, the CDR3 is TGTGCCAGCAGCTTAGATTGGACAAGAGAGACCCAGTACTTC.